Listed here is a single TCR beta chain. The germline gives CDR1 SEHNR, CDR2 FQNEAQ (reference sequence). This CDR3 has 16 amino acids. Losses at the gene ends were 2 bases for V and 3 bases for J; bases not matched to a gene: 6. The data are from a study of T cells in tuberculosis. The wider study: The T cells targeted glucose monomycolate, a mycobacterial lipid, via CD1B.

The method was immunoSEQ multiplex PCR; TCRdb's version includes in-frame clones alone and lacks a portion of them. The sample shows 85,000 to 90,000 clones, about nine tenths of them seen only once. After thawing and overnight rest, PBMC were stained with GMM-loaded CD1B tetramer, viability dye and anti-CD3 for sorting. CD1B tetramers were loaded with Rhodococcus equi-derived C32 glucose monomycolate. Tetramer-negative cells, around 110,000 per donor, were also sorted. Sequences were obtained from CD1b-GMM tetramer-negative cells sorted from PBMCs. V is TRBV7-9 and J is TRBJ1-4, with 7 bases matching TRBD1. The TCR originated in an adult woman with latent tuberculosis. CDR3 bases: TGTGCCAGCAGCTTACTCTCCGGGACAGCTAATGAAAAACTGTTTTTT. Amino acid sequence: CASSLLSGTANEKLFF. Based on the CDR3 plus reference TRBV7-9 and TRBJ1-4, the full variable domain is DTGVSQNPRHKITKRGQNVTFRCDPISEHNRLYWYRQTLGQGPEFLTYFQNEAQLEKSRLLSDRFSAERPKGSFSTLEIQRTEQGDSAMYLCASSLLSGTANEKLFFGSGTQLSVL.